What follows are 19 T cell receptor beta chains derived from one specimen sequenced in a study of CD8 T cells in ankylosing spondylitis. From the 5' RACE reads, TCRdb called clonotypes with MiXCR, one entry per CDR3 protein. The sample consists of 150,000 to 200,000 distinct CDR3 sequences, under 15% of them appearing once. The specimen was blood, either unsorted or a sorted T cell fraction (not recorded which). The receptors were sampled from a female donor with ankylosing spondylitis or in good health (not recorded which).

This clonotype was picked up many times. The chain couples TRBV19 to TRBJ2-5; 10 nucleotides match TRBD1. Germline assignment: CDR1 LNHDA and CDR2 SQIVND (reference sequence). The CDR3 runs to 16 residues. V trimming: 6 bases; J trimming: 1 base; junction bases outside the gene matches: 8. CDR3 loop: CASSRRDRGPQETQYF. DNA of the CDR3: TGTGCCAGTAGCCGGAGAGACAGGGGGCCCCAAGAGACCCAGTACTTC.

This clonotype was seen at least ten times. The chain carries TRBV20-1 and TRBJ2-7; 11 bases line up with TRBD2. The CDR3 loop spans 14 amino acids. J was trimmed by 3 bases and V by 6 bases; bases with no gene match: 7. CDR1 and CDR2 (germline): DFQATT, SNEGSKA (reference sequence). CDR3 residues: CSAPDSGRVYEQYF. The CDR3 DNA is TGCAGTGCCCCTGATAGCGGGAGGGTCTACGAGCAGTACTTC.

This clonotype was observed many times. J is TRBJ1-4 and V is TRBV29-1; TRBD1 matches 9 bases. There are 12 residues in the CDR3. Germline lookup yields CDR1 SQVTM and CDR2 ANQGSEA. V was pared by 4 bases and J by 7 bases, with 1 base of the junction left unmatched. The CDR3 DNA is TGCAGCGTTGGGACAGGGGTTGAAAAACTGTTTTTT. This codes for CSVGTGVEKLFF.

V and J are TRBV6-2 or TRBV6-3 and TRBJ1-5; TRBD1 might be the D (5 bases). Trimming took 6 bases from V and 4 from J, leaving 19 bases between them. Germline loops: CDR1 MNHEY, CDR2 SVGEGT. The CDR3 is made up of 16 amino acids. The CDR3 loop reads CASSLGGVPSNQPQHF. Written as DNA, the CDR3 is TGTGCCAGCAGCCTCGGGGGGGTCCCTTCTAATCAGCCCCAGCATTTT.

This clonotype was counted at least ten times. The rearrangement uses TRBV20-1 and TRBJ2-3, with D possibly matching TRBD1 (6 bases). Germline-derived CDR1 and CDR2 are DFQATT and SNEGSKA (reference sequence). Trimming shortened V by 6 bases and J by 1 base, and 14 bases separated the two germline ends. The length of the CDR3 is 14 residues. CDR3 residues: CSAGLGGCTDTQYF. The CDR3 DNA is TGCAGTGCCGGCCTAGGGGGATGCACAGATACGCAGTATTTT.

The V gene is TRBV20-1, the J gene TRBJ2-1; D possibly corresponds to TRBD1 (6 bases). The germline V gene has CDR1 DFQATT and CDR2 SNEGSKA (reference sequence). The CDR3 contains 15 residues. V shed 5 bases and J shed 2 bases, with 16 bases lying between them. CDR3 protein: CSAGLGASPYNEQFF. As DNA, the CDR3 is TGCAGTGCTGGATTGGGGGCGAGTCCCTACAATGAGCAGTTCTTC.

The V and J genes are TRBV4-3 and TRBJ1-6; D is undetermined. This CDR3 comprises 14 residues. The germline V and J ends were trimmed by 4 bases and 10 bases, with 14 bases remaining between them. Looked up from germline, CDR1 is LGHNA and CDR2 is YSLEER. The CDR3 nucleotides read TGCGCCAGCAGCCCAAAAGGGTTGTCATCACCCCTCCACTTT. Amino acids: CASSPKGLSSPLHF.

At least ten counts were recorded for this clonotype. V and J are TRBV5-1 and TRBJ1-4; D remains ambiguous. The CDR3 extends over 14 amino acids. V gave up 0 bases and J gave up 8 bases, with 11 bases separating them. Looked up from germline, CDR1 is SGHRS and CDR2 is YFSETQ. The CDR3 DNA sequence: TGCGCCAGCAGCTTGGTCGGCAGGAACGAAAAACTGTTTTTT. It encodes CASSLVGRNEKLFF.

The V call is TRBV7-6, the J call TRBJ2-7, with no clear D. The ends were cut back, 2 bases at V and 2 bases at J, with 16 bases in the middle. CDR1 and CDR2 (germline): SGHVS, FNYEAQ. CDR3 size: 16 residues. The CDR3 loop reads CASSLKSVPDPYEQYF. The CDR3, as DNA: TGTGCCAGCAGCTTAAAAAGCGTCCCGGACCCCTACGAGCAGTACTTC.

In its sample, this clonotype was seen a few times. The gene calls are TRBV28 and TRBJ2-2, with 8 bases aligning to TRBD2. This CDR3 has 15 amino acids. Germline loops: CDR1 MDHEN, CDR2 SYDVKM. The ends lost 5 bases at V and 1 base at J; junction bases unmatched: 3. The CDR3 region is CASSTAGGNTGELFF. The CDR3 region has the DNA TGTGCCAGCAGTACCGCGGGAGGGAACACCGGGGAGCTGTTTTTT.

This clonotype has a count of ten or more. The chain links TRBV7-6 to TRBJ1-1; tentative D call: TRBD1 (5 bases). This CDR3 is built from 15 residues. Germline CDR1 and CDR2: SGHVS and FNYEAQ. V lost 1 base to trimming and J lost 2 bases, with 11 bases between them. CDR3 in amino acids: CASSLEGASNTEAFF. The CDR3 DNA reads TGTGCCAGCAGCTTAGAAGGGGCTAGTAACACTGAAGCTTTCTTT. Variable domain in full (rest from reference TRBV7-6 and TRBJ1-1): GAGVSQSPRYKVTKRGQDVALRCDPISGHVSLYWYRQALGQGPEFLTYFNYEAQQDKSGLPNDRFSAERPEGSISTLTIQRTEQRDSAMYRCASSLEGASNTEAFFGQGTRLTVV.

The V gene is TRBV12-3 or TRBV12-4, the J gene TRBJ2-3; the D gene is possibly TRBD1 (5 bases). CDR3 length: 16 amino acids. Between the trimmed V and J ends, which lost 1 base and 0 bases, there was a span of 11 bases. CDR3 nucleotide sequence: TGTGCCAGCAGTTTAGGGGTAAGGGGAAGCACAGATACGCAGTATTTT. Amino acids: CASSLGVRGSTDTQYF.

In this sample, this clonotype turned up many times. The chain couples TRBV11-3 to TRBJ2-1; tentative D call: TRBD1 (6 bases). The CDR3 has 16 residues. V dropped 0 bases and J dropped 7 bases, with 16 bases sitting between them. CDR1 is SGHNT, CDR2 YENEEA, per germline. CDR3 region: CASSLDFLLRGNEQFF. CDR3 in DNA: TGTGCCAGCAGCTTAGATTTTCTACTCAGGGGTAATGAGCAGTTCTTC.

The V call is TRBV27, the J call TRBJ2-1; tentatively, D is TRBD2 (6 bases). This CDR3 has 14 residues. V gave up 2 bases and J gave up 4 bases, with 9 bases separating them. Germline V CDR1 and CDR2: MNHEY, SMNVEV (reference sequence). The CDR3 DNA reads TGTGCCAGCAGTTTAGCCCGGGGGTACAATGAGCAGTTCTTC. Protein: CASSLARGYNEQFF.

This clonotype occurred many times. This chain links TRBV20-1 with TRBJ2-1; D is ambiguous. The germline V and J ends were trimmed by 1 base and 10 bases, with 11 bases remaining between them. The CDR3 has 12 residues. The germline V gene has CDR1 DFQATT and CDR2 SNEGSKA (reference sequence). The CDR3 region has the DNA TGCAGTGCTAGAGTGGATTCGCGCGAGCAGTTCTTC. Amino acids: CSARVDSREQFF.

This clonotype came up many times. The CDR3 is CASSPPLDGPYNEQFF. The CDR3 DNA follows: TGTGCCAGCTCACCGCCCCTAGACGGCCCTTACAATGAGCAGTTCTTC. The chain has TRBV18 and TRBJ2-1; D gene ambiguous. V was trimmed by 3 bases and J by 4 bases, leaving 16 bases between them. This CDR3 has 16 residues. Germline V CDR1 and CDR2: KGHSH, LQKENI. Full variable domain (rest looked up from reference TRBV18 and TRBJ2-1): NAGVMQNPRHLVRRRGQEARLRCSPMKGHSHVYWYRQLPEEGLKFMVYLQKENIIDESGMPKERFSAEFPKEGPSILRIQQVVRGDSAAYFCASSPPLDGPYNEQFFGPGTRLTVL.

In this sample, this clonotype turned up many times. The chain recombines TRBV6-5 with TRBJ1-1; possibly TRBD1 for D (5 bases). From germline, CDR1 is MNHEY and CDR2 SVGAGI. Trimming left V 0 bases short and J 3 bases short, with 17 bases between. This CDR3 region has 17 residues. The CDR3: CASSYSFGQGTDTEAFF. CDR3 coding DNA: TGTGCCAGCAGTTACTCATTCGGGCAGGGAACTGACACTGAAGCTTTCTTT.

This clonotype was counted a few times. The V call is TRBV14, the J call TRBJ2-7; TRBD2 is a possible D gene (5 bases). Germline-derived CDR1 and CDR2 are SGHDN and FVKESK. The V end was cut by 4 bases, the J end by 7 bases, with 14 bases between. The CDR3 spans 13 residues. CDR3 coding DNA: TGTGCCAGCAGCCGAGGGAGTCTGGTAGAGCAGTACTTC. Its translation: CASSRGSLVEQYF.

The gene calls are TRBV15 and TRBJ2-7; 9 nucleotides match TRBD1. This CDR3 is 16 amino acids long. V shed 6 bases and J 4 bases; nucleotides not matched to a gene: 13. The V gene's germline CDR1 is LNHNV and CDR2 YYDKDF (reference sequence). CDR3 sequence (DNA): TGTGCCACCAGAAAGGTCCGGGACAGGGTTACTTACGAGCAGTACTTC. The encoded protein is CATRKVRDRVTYEQYF.